This TCR beta chain was profiled in a study of T cells in Graves' hyperthyroidism and ophthalmopathy. Patients were excluded because of uncontrolled infection, other autoimmune disease, pregnancy or lactation. Used for diagnoses were clinical symptoms, serum thyroxine and TRAb, thyroid ultrasound and orbital computed tomography. Source material for PBMCs was more than 7.5 ml fresh peripheral blood. Regarding the study as a whole: In blood, most of the thyroid clonotypes expanded above 0.001 were also present.

There were TCR beta CDR3 regions amplified from RNA transcripts. In the first-round RT-PCR of the TCR CDR3, the HTBI primer set was used. TCRdb called the multiplex PCR reads again in MiXCR, with one record for every CDR3 protein. The sample holds under 550,000 distinct CDR3 sequences; about 20% are singletons and the top ten take around 50%. Germline values: CDR1 GTSNPN, CDR2 SVGIG (reference sequence). Trimming stripped 1 base from V and 5 bases from J, with 9 bases between. This CDR3 comprises 13 residues. Regarding this clonotype: Its matching antigen is unknown.

The sequencing input was blood. The clonotype was recovered from a man aged 35 to 55 with Graves' ophthalmopathy. The chain has TRBV30 and TRBJ1-5; D may be TRBD1 (6 bases). The CDR3 DNA sequence: TGTGCCTGGAGTGAACAGGGCGATCAGCCCCAGCATTTT. Translated, it gives CAWSEQGDQPQHF. The full variable domain, its missing parts supplied by reference TRBV30 and TRBJ1-5, is SQTIHQWPATLVQPVGSPLSLECTVEGTSNPNLYWYRQAAGRGLQLLFYSVGIGQISSEVPQNLSASRPQDRQFILSSKKLLLSDSGFYLCAWSEQGDQPQHFGDGTRLSIL.